This record covers a single T cell receptor beta chain. V lost 5 bases to trimming and J lost 6 bases, with 16 bases between them. This CDR3 is built from 14 residues. Germline loops: CDR1 LNHDA, CDR2 SQIVND (reference sequence). The data stem from a study of blood T cell repertoires in COVID-19. About the study: The United States, Italy and Spain were the sources of the acute and convalescent COVID-19 samples. Sample material is recorded as cDNA or gDNA derived from T cells, B-cell-depleted T cells, or PBMCs.

Using immunoSEQ multiplex PCR, the repertoire was profiled, and TCRdb retains in-frame clones only, with some absent. The table includes around 30,000 clones, about 74% detected once. This chain joins TRBV19 and TRBJ1-1; D remains unclear. Sequencing was done on a sample of peripheral blood. This sequence was found in a human donor in a cohort sampled during active COVID-19. DNA of the CDR3: TGTGCCAGTAGTCCCCGCGGGGTCGGCTCTGAAGCTTTCTTT. It specifies CASSPRGVGSEAFF. The entire variable domain, with the rest obtained from reference TRBV19 and TRBJ1-1, is as follows: DGGITQSPKYLFRKEGQNVTLSCEQNLNHDAMYWYRQDPGQGLRLIYYSQIVNDFQKGDIAEGYSVSREKKESFPLTVTSAQKNPTAFYLCASSPRGVGSEAFFGQGTRLTVV.